This TCR beta chain was recorded in a study of blood T cell repertoires in COVID-19. Profiling relied on immunoSEQ multiplex PCR, and the TCRdb table lists in-frame clones only, not all of them. The sample has around 250,000 clones, about 90% seen once. The CDR3 consists of 15 residues. Trimming took 5 bases from V and 3 from J, leaving 14 bases between them. Germline values: CDR1 MNHNY, CDR2 SVGAGI (reference sequence). This chain links TRBV6-6 with TRBJ1-5, with D possibly matching TRBD1 (6 bases). This TCR was recovered from an older woman with COVID-19, enrolled during active disease. Sequenced: peripheral blood. This chain's CDR3 is CASSRGTTDNQPQHF. As DNA, the CDR3 is TGTGCCAGCAGTCGAGGGACAACCGACAATCAGCCCCAGCATTTT.